Listed below are T cell receptor beta chains from one sample, sequenced in a study of T cells in narcolepsy. TCRdb's copy holds only in-frame clones and misses some; the assay was immunoSEQ multiplex PCR. The data hold around 25,000 clones, with approximately 80% observed a single time. The sample was CD45RA- memory CD4+ T cells from PBMCs. The source of these receptors is a human donor with narcolepsy. The CDR3 runs from the conserved cysteine through the conserved F or W. The order of the fields is V gene, J gene, D gene, clone size, CDR3 DNA, CDR3 protein. A D gene is named only where the DNA matches it firmly. Clone size appears in some rows only: once, few, many, or a class for an expanded clone.

TRBV11-2	TRBJ2-1	TRBD2	NA	TGTGCCAGCAGCGCGACTAGCGCCAATGAGCAGTTCTTC	CASSATSANEQFF
TRBV2	TRBJ1-5	NA	NA	TGTGCCAGCAGAGACGGCAATCAGCCCCAGCATTTT	CASRDGNQPQHF
TRBV29-1	TRBJ2-3	TRBD2	once	TGCAGCGTTGTAGTAGCGGGGGGGGTCACAGATACGCAGTATTTT	CSVVVAGGVTDTQYF
TRBV6-5	TRBJ1-1	NA	NA	TGTGCCAGCAGACCCACCCACGGACTTCGCACTGAAGCTTTCTTT	CASRPTHGLRTEAFF
TRBV11-2	TRBJ2-2	NA	NA	TGTGCCAGCAGCTTCGGATGGGACACCGGGGAGCTGTTTTTT	CASSFGWDTGELFF
TRBV7-9	TRBJ2-7	NA	NA	TGTGCCAGCAGCCCCAATGGCAGGGCCTACGAGCAGTACTTC	CASSPNGRAYEQYF
TRBV6-1	TRBJ1-5	TRBD1	few	TGTGCCAGCGGGACAGGGCAGCCCCAGCATTTT	CASGTGQPQHF
TRBV10-3	TRBJ1-5	NA	NA	TGTGCCATCAGTGAGTCGACAGGTCAGCCCCAGCATTTT	CAISESTGQPQHF
TRBV7-2	TRBJ2-7	NA	NA	TGTGCCAGCAGCTCAGAGGGACACCGAGCCTACGAGCAGTACTTC	CASSSEGHRAYEQYF
TRBV7-9	TRBJ1-2	NA	NA	TGTGCCAGCAGCTTAGGTCTCTTAAGAGACAGCTCCTATGGCTACACCTTC	CASSLGLLRDSSYGYTF
TRBV5-5	TRBJ2-6	NA	NA	TGTGCCAGCAGCTTGGCGGGGGTTAGCGCGTATGGGGCCAACGTCCTGACTTTC	CASSLAGVSAYGANVLTF
TRBV5-1	TRBJ2-1	TRBD2	NA	TGCGCCAGCAGCTTGAGAGGGTCCAGCGGGACGGGGGAGGTGCAGTTCTTC	CASSLRGSSGTGEVQFF
TRBV19	TRBJ2-3	TRBD2	NA	TGTGCCAGTACCCCGCAGGCAGGGAGGGCAGATACGCAGTATTTT	CASTPQAGRADTQYF
TRBV4-2	TRBJ2-5	NA	NA	TGTGCCAGCAGCCAATTCCAGGGAGAGACCCAGTACTTC	CASSQFQGETQYF
TRBV11-1	TRBJ2-5	TRBD1	NA	TGTGCCAGCAGCTTGGAGATACAGGGGTCCCAAGAGACCCAGTACTTC	CASSLEIQGSQETQYF
TRBV5-6	TRBJ1-3	NA	NA	TGTGCCAGCAGTTCCATTCCCGGAGGAGGCGGTGGAAACACCATATATTTT	CASSSIPGGGGGNTIYF
TRBV2	TRBJ2-5	NA	few	TGTGCCAGCAGTGAACAGTCAGGATCGCAAGAGACCCAGTACTTC	CASSEQSGSQETQYF
TRBV5-1	TRBJ2-3	NA	few	TGCGCCAGCAGCTTGGGGGGACTCACAGATACGCAGTATTTT	CASSLGGLTDTQYF
TRBV27	TRBJ2-7	NA	NA	TGTGCCAGCAGTTTAGGGTACGTGGGCTCCTACGAGCAGTACTTC	CASSLGYVGSYEQYF
TRBV6-4	TRBJ2-7	NA	NA	TGTGCCACCTACTGCGAGCAGTACTTC	CATYCEQYF
TRBV6-6	TRBJ1-1	NA	NA	TGTGCCAGCAGTTACACACTTATGAACACTGAAGCTTTCTTT	CASSYTLMNTEAFF
TRBV10-3	TRBJ1-4	NA	NA	TGTGCCATCAGTGATCAGAAGGGAAGTACGGGTAATGAAAAACTGTTTTTT	CAISDQKGSTGNEKLFF
TRBV29-1	TRBJ2-1	TRBD2	NA	TGCAGCGCCCATAGCGGGGGGGCGGGCCATGAGCAGTTCTTC	CSAHSGGAGHEQFF
TRBV4-2	TRBJ2-7	NA	few	TGTGCCAGCAGCCCCCGGGGTAGCGGATTCTACGAGCAGTACTTC	CASSPRGSGFYEQYF
TRBV29-1	TRBJ2-3	NA	NA	TGCAGCGTTTTCGACTGGCCGATGACAGATACGCAGTATTTT	CSVFDWPMTDTQYF
TRBV4-2	TRBJ2-1	TRBD2	NA	TGTGCCAGCAGCCAAGAGGAGGCTAGCGGATACAATGAGCAGTTCTTC	CASSQEEASGYNEQFF
TRBV5-1	TRBJ2-6	TRBD2	NA	TGCGCCAGCAGCCCGAAAATTTACCCACTGAGGCTAGCGGACTCTGGGGCCAACGTCCTGACTTTC	CASSPKIYPLRLADSGANVLTF
TRBV18	TRBJ2-2	NA	NA	TGTGCCAGCTCACCACAAACTACCGGGGAGCTGTTTTTT	CASSPQTTGELFF
TRBV29-1	TRBJ1-1	NA	NA	TGCAGAGTTAGCCAGAACACTGAAGCTTTCTTT	CRVSQNTEAFF
TRBV2	TRBJ1-5	NA	NA	TGTGCCAGCAGGGGCGGCACTAATAGCAATCAGCCCCAGCATTTT	CASRGGTNSNQPQHF
TRBV28	TRBJ2-7	NA	NA	TGTGCCAGCAGTTTACCCGGACTGACGGGTGAGCAGTACTTC	CASSLPGLTGEQYF
TRBV11-3	TRBJ1-2	NA	few	TGTGCCAGCAGCTCTATCCGAACCTATGGCTACACCTTC	CASSSIRTYGYTF
TRBV6-1	TRBJ1-2	NA	NA	TGTGCCAGCAGTTTTACTTTAGAGGGAGGTAGCTACACCTTC	CASSFTLEGGSYTF
TRBV14	TRBJ1-4	NA	NA	TGTGCCAGCAGCCCTGGAAATCTTAATGAAAAACTGTTTTTT	CASSPGNLNEKLFF
TRBV6-6	TRBJ1-5	NA	NA	TGTGCCATAGGGCCTGGGAGCAATCAGCCCCAGCATTTT	CAIGPGSNQPQHF
TRBV30	TRBJ2-5	NA	few	TGTGCCTGGAGTACGCTCGGCAGTTACCAAGAGACCCAGTACTTC	CAWSTLGSYQETQYF
TRBV5-4	TRBJ2-7	TRBD2	NA	TGTGCCAGCAGCTTGGGCCGGGACTACCTTTACGAGCAGTACTTC	CASSLGRDYLYEQYF
TRBV19	TRBJ2-6	TRBD1	NA	TGTGCCAGTAGTGGGGACAGGGCTCACTCTGGGGCCAACGTCCTGACTTTC	CASSGDRAHSGANVLTF
TRBV27	TRBJ1-1	TRBD1	NA	TGTGCCAGCAGTCGACAGGGTAGGAACACTGAAGCTTTCTTT	CASSRQGRNTEAFF
TRBV9	TRBJ2-2	TRBD2	NA	TGTGCCAGCAGCCATATGGGGAGGGCCAACACCGGGGAGCTGTTTTTT	CASSHMGRANTGELFF
TRBV30	TRBJ1-6	NA	NA	TGTGCCGTCGGGCAGGGACCCAATTCACCCCTCCACTTT	CAVGQGPNSPLHF
TRBV5-4	TRBJ2-7	TRBD2	NA	TGTGCCAGCAGCCCTTCCGGGACTAGCGGGAGCGAGCAGTACTTC	CASSPSGTSGSEQYF
TRBV10-2	TRBJ1-3	NA	NA	TGCGCCAGCAGCGAGTATGGAGTATCCGGAAACACCATATATTTT	CASSEYGVSGNTIYF
TRBV2	TRBJ1-1	NA	NA	TGTGCCTCCACCCCCCCATGGGGGAACACTGAAGCTTTCTTT	CASTPPWGNTEAFF
TRBV27	TRBJ2-7	TRBD1	NA	TGTGCCAGCAGTTTAGGATCCAGGGGGTCCTACGAGCAGTACTTC	CASSLGSRGSYEQYF
TRBV6-5	TRBJ1-4	NA	once	TGTGCCAGCAGTCAAGACAGGCTCAGGAGTGAAAAACTGTTTTTT	CASSQDRLRSEKLFF